This note documents a single T cell receptor beta chain sequence. Its antigen is not identified. This sample was included in a study of cytotoxic CD8 clonotypes in ibrutinib-treated CLL. Study context: Response samples were obtained once patients had received a median around 12 months of treatment, range 6 to 36. Points from the study as a whole: Among the clonotypes, public ones were uncommon and contracted or held stable on treatment.

Germline CDR1 SGHTA, CDR2 FQGTGA. V dropped 5 bases and J dropped 2 bases, with 16 bases sitting between them. The CDR3 is 16 amino acids. Profiling relied on immunoSEQ multiplex PCR, and the TCRdb table lists in-frame clones only, not all of them. Of some 200,000 clones in the sample, 70% to 75% were seen once. This specimen was PBMCs, taken after 12 months of ibrutinib treatment. The sequence was collected from a human donor with chronic lymphocytic leukemia. The rearrangement links TRBV7-3 to TRBJ1-5; D uncertain. CDR3 protein: CASSKSLGKGNQPQHF. The CDR3 nucleotides read TGTGCCAGCAGCAAAAGCCTGGGGAAAGGCAATCAGCCCCAGCATTTT.